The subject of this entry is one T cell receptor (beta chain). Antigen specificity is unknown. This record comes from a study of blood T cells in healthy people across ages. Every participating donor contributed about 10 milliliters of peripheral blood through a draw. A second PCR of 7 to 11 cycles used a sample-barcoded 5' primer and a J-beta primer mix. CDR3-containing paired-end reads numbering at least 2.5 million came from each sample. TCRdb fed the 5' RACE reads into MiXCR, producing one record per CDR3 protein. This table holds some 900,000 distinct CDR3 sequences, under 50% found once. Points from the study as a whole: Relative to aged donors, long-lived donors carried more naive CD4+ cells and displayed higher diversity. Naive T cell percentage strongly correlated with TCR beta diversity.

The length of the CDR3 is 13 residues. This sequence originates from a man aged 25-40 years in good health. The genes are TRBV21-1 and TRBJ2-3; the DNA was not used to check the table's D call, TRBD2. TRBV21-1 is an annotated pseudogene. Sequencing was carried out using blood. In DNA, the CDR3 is TGTGCCAGCAAGGCGGGGTACCCAGATACGCAGTATTTT. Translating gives CASKAGYPDTQYF.